The sequence of this T cell receptor (beta chain) was determined in a study of blood T cells in healthy people across ages. This clonotype was seen a handful of times. Germline-derived CDR1 and CDR2 are SGHTA and FQGNSA. Trimming took off 1 base at V and 8 bases at J, with 6 bases between the two ends. This CDR3 spans 12 amino acids. The authors ran a second PCR of about 6 to 12 cycles using a sample-barcoded 5' primer and a J-beta primer mix. TCRdb called the 5' RACE reads again in MiXCR, with one record for every CDR3 protein. The data contain about 680,000 distinct CDR3 sequences, 49% of them singletons.

The sequence was collected from a woman aged 55 to 70 in good health. The genes are TRBV7-2 and TRBJ2-4, with D perhaps TRBD1 (6 bases). Sequencing was done on a sample of blood. CDR3 region: CASSLEGDIQYF. The CDR3 bases are TGTGCCAGCAGCTTAGAGGGGGACATTCAGTACTTC. Variable domain in full (rest from reference TRBV7-2 and TRBJ2-4): GAGVSQSPSNKVTEKGKDVELRCDPISGHTALYWYRQSLGQGLEFLIYFQGNSAPDKSGLPSDRFSAERTGGSVSTLTIQRTQQEDSAVYLCASSLEGDIQYFGAGTRLSVL.